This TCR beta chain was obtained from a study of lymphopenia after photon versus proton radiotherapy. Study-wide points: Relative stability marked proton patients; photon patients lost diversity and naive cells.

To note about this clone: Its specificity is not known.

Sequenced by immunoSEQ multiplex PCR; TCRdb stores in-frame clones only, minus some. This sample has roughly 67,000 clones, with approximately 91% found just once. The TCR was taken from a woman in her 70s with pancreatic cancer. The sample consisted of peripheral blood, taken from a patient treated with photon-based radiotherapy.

CDR3 protein: CASRGTPGLNIQYF. The CDR3 DNA reads TGTGCCAGCAGGGGGACCCCCGGGCTTAACATTCAGTACTTC. The chain joins TRBV6-6 to TRBJ2-4; D could derive from TRBD1 or TRBD2 (5 bases each). Germline lookup yields CDR1 MNHNY and CDR2 SVGAGI (reference sequence). This CDR3 has 14 amino acids. V lost 6 bases and J lost 7, with 16 bases in between.